These T cell receptor beta chains were read from a single sample in a study of shared clonotypes between healthy human individuals. Produced via immunoSEQ multiplex PCR; TCRdb's table is partial and in-frame only. The sample gives roughly 2 million clones, roughly 96% of which show up once; 0.1% to 0.15% is in the top ten. The sequenced sample consisted of naive CD4+ T cells sorted from blood. Receptors were obtained from a man younger than 30 in good health. Both conserved end residues are part of each CDR3. D genes are given only for firm matches. Clone size is not always given. Where it is, it says once, few, many or a class for expanded clones.

CDR3 length,clone size,D gene,J gene,V gene,CDR3 DNA,CDR3 protein
14,-,-,TRBJ2-3,TRBV2,TGTGCCAGCAGAGCCCTGGTGTATTCAGATACGCAGTATTTT,CASRALVYSDTQYF
12,-,-,TRBJ1-3,TRBV10-1,TGCGCCAGCAAGAACTCTGGAAACACCATATATTTT,CASKNSGNTIYF
11,-,-,TRBJ2-7,TRBV20-1,TGCAGTGCTACCCGCTCCGTCGAGCAGTACTTC,CSATRSVEQYF
14,-,-,TRBJ1-5,TRBV2,TGTGCCAGCACGAAAAGGGGGGTCAATTCAGCCCAGCATTTT,CASTKRGVNSAQHF
14,-,-,TRBJ1-3,TRBV2,TGTGCCAGCAACCCTCAGGTGCTTGGAAACACCATATATTTT,CASNPQVLGNTIYF
12,-,-,TRBJ1-1,TRBV5-1,TGTGCCAGCAGCTTGGTAGGGACTGAAGCTTTCTTT,CASSLVGTEAFF
12,-,-,TRBJ2-7,TRBV5-4,TGTGCCAGCAGCCAGAAGCGCGGGGACCAGTACTTC,CASSQKRGDQYF
16,-,TRBD2,TRBJ2-1,TRBV5-6,TGTGCCAGCAGCTTCGAACTAGCGCCTTCCTACAATGAGCAGTTCTTC,CASSFELAPSYNEQFF
17,-,-,TRBJ2-1,TRBV6-1,TGTGCCAGCAGTGAATCTACGGGGTGGAGCTCCTACAATGAGCAGTTCTTC,CASSESTGWSSYNEQFF
14,-,-,TRBJ1-6,TRBV5-1,TGCGCCAGCAGCCCAAGACAGGAAACTTCACCCCTCCACTTT,CASSPRQETSPLHF
15,-,TRBD1,TRBJ2-7,TRBV27,TGTGCCAGCAGTTTTCGGACAGGGGGCGCGTACGAGCAGTACTTC,CASSFRTGGAYEQYF
14,-,-,TRBJ1-2,TRBV7-2,TGTGCCAGCAGCTTAGAGGGCAGGGATGGTGGCTACACCTTC,CASSLEGRDGGYTF
13,-,TRBD2,TRBJ2-1,TRBV6-5,TGTGCCATAGCGGGAGGGCCAGCCAATGAGCAGTTCTTC,CAIAGGPANEQFF
13,-,-,TRBJ2-7,TRBV6-6,TGTGCCAGCAGTTACCAAATGGGCTACGAGCAGTACTTC,CASSYQMGYEQYF
15,few,TRBD2,TRBJ2-7,TRBV6-1,TGTGCCAGCAGTGAGGGACTAGCGGCCTCCTACGAGCAGTACTTC,CASSEGLAASYEQYF
14,-,-,TRBJ2-7,TRBV7-2,TGTGCCAGCAGCTTCTCATGGATCAACTACGAGCAGTACTTC,CASSFSWINYEQYF
15,-,TRBD1,TRBJ1-1,TRBV13,TGTGCCAGCAGCTTACGACAGGGTTGGAACACTGAAGCTTTCTTT,CASSLRQGWNTEAFF
16,-,-,TRBJ1-2,TRBV9,TGTGCCAGCAGCGTAGCCCAAGCAGAGTATAACTATGGCTACACCTTC,CASSVAQAEYNYGYTF
15,once,TRBD1,TRBJ1-6,TRBV6-5,TGTGCCAGCAGTTATTCGACAGGGGGCAATTCACCCCTCCACTTT,CASSYSTGGNSPLHF
15,-,TRBD2,TRBJ2-1,TRBV19,TGTGCCAGTAGTATCGGCGGGAGGAACTACAATGAGCAGTTCTTC,CASSIGGRNYNEQFF
15,-,TRBD1,TRBJ2-5,TRBV9,TGTGCCAGCAGCCTGTCAGGGACAGGGAAAGAGACCCAGTACTTC,CASSLSGTGKETQYF
14,-,TRBD1,TRBJ1-2,TRBV6-6,TGTGCCAGCCTGCCCCGGGACAGGGGCCATGGCTACACCTTC,CASLPRDRGHGYTF
15,-,-,TRBJ2-5,TRBV30,TGTGCCGCCTCCAAGGGGGCGGGGGGCAAAGAGACCCAGTACTTC,CAASKGAGGKETQYF
11,few,-,TRBJ1-1,TRBV20-1,TGCAGTGCGGGGCAGAACACTGAAGCTTTCTTT,CSAGQNTEAFF
13,-,-,TRBJ2-5,TRBV5-6,TGTGCCAGCAGCCCGTCAGGCCCAGAGACCCAGTACTTC,CASSPSGPETQYF
15,-,-,TRBJ1-6,TRBV4-3,TGCGCCAGCAGCCAAGATGGGCAGAATAATTCACCCCTCCACTTT,CASSQDGQNNSPLHF
12,-,-,TRBJ1-1,TRBV2,TGTGCCAGCAGTGGGACAGTTACTGAAGCTTTCTTT,CASSGTVTEAFF
15,-,-,TRBJ2-7,TRBV19,TGTGCCAGTAGTATAGGTCCGGGATTGGCGTACGAGCAGTACTTC,CASSIGPGLAYEQYF
15,-,-,TRBJ2-5,TRBV29-1,TGCAGCGTTGAGGCGGAGGCCATGGTGTGGGAGACCCAGTACTTC,CSVEAEAMVWETQYF
12,-,-,TRBJ2-7,TRBV2,TGTGCCAGCAGTGGTCTCTCCTACGAGCAGTACTTC,CASSGLSYEQYF
15,-,TRBD2,TRBJ2-3,TRBV4-1,TGCGCCAGCAGCCAGGCGGGAGGGGGACCAGATACGCAGTATTTT,CASSQAGGGPDTQYF
15,-,TRBD1,TRBJ1-2,TRBV18,TGTGCCAGCTCATTATCCGGGACAGGGGTCTATGGCTACACCTTC,CASSLSGTGVYGYTF
17,-,TRBD1,TRBJ1-6,TRBV28,TGTGCCATCAGGGGGGACAGGCCGAGCTCCTATAATTCACCCCTCCACTTT,CAIRGDRPSSYNSPLHF
15,-,-,TRBJ1-6,TRBV6-6,TGTGCCAGCAGTTATATCGGACAAGGCCATTCACCCCTCCACTTT,CASSYIGQGHSPLHF
16,-,TRBD1,TRBJ1-1,TRBV10-3,TGTGCCATCAGGGTGGACAGGGGGGTTCATGCCGAAGGGGCTTTCTTT,CAIRVDRGVHAEGAFF
13,-,-,TRBJ2-1,TRBV7-2,TGTGCCAGCAGCTTAGAAAGGGGTAATGAGCAGTTCTTC,CASSLERGNEQFF
16,-,TRBD2,TRBJ2-3,TRBV5-4,TGTGCCAGCAGTCCATTAGCGGGGGGTTTACCAGATACGCAGTATTTT,CASSPLAGGLPDTQYF
16,-,-,TRBJ1-1,TRBV7-9,TGTGCCAGCAGCTCCCAATTATCAGGGACGAACACTGAAGCTTTCTTT,CASSSQLSGTNTEAFF
13,-,-,TRBJ1-5,TRBV29-1,TGCAGCGTGCTGGACGGAAACAATCAGCCCCAGCATTTT,CSVLDGNNQPQHF
14,-,-,TRBJ2-7,TRBV25-1,TGTGCCAGCAGTGAATTAGGAAACTCCTACGAGCAGTACTTC,CASSELGNSYEQYF
15,-,-,TRBJ1-6,TRBV2,TGTGCCAGCAGACAATCGGACAGACCGAATTCACCCCTCCACTTT,CASRQSDRPNSPLHF
15,-,TRBD1,TRBJ2-5,TRBV7-9,TGTGCCAGCAGTTCGGGACAGGGGGTCGGTGAGACCCAGTACTTC,CASSSGQGVGETQYF
14,-,-,TRBJ1-2,TRBV5-4,TGTGCCAGCAGCTTGGGCGGAATTAACTATGGCTACACCTTC,CASSLGGINYGYTF
15,-,-,TRBJ2-7,TRBV25-1,TGTGCCAGCAGAAAGGGGGAACCATCCTTGTCCGAGCAGTACTTC,CASRKGEPSLSEQYF
14,few,-,TRBJ1-6,TRBV6-5,TGTGCCAGCAGTTCCCGGGCCCTTAATTCACCCCTCCACTTT,CASSSRALNSPLHF
18,-,-,TRBJ1-1,TRBV7-5,TGTGCCAGAAGCTTAGCGGGGGCAGGGGGGAATAGTGACACTGAAGCTTTCTTT,CARSLAGAGGNSDTEAFF
15,-,-,TRBJ2-7,TRBV7-2,TGTGCCAGCAGCCGTGGGCAGGGTATCTCCGGGGAGCAGTACTTC,CASSRGQGISGEQYF
14,-,-,TRBJ1-2,TRBV5-4,TGTGCCAGCAGCTTGGGAGCTACTAACTATGGCTACACCTTC,CASSLGATNYGYTF
17,once,-,TRBJ2-7,TRBV7-2,TGTGCCAGCAGCTTCGTTAGTGGACAGCCTAGCTCCTACGAGCAGTACTTC,CASSFVSGQPSSYEQYF
16,-,-,TRBJ2-3,TRBV25-1,TGTGCCAGCAGTGAATATCCGGCGGGAATCACAGATACGCAGTATTTT,CASSEYPAGITDTQYF
16,-,TRBD1,TRBJ1-2,TRBV6-5,TGTGCCAGCAGTTACTCGATTTCAGGGGGCGGCTATGGCTACACCTTC,CASSYSISGGGYGYTF
14,-,TRBD2,TRBJ2-7,TRBV30,TGTGCCTGGAATAAAGGACTAGCGGGGGCCGAGCAGTACTTC,CAWNKGLAGAEQYF
16,-,TRBD2,TRBJ2-3,TRBV10-3,TGTGCCATCACCCTGACTAGCGGGATGCTCACAGATACGCAGTATTTT,CAITLTSGMLTDTQYF
15,-,-,TRBJ1-4,TRBV6-5,TGTGCCAGCAGGACCTCAGGGGCAACTAATGAAAAACTGTTTTTT,CASRTSGATNEKLFF
14,-,-,TRBJ1-4,TRBV6-1,TGTGCCGTGGGACACGGGGGGCCAGGTGAAAAACTGTTTTTT,CAVGHGGPGEKLFF
13,-,-,TRBJ1-6,TRBV25-1,TGTGCCAGCAGCCCAGGGTCGAGTTCACCCCTCCACTTT,CASSPGSSSPLHF
18,-,TRBD1,TRBJ1-1,TRBV18,TGTGCCAGCTCGTCCGGGACAGGGGGAGGGTTTCGGAACACTGAAGCTTTCTTT,CASSSGTGGGFRNTEAFF
14,-,-,TRBJ2-7,TRBV2,TGTGCCAGCATAAACCAGGACCGCACCGGCGAGCAGTACTTC,CASINQDRTGEQYF
14,-,-,TRBJ2-3,TRBV6-4,TGTGCCAGCAGTGTAAGCCTTTGGGGGGATACGCAGTATTTT,CASSVSLWGDTQYF